These T cell receptor beta chains were read from a single sample in a study of human T cells and chemical hapten exposure. TCRdb itself ran the RACE reads through MiXCR, one entry per CDR3 protein. This sample has about 120,000 distinct CDR3 sequences, with 11% found just once. This specimen consisted of whole blood, obtained in connection with sensitization to the hapten diphenylcyclopropenone (DPC). The receptors derive from a woman aged 45-59 years with alopecia areata. Some clones in this sample may be carry-over from other donors' samples. CDR3s include the opening cysteine and the closing phenylalanine or tryptophan. The D gene is left open where the match is weak. The size field is filled for only some rows; it gives once, few, many or a size class.

size	J	V	D	DNA	CDR3
NA	TRBJ2-4	TRBV24-1	NA	TGTGCCACCAGCCAGAAAGGGGACATTCAGTACTTC	CATSQKGDIQYF
few	TRBJ2-3	TRBV4-1	NA	TGCGCCAGCAGCCAGGGTTCTTTGACTAGCACAGATACGCAGTATTTT	CASSQGSLTSTDTQYF
NA	TRBJ1-2	TRBV2	TRBD1	TGTGCCAGCAAGGACAGGGGGCCCCACTATGGCTACACCTTC	CASKDRGPHYGYTF
NA	TRBJ2-2	TRBV12-3/TRBV12-4	TRBD1	TGTGCCAGCAGTTTTGGGACAGGCACCGGGGAGCTGTTTTTT	CASSFGTGTGELFF
few	TRBJ1-1	TRBV2	NA	TGTGCCAGCAGTGAGGGGATGCGGAACACTGAAGCTTTCTTT	CASSEGMRNTEAFF
few	TRBJ2-3	TRBV2	TRBD1	TGTGCCAGCACTTTGGACAGGGGGAGCACAGATACGCAGTATTTT	CASTLDRGSTDTQYF
NA	TRBJ2-3	TRBV20-1	NA	TGCAGTGCTATCCCGGACAATACAGATACGCAGTATTTT	CSAIPDNTDTQYF
many	TRBJ2-3	TRBV12-3/TRBV12-4	NA	TGTGCCAGCAGTTTTTCGGGGGGCTCGGAGCGCACAGATACGCAGTATTTT	CASSFSGGSERTDTQYF
few	TRBJ2-1	TRBV6-5	NA	TGTGCCAGCAGTCGGTACTTGGGGGCCGGTGACAATGAGCAGTTCTTC	CASSRYLGAGDNEQFF
NA	TRBJ2-1	TRBV29-1	NA	TGCAGCGTTGAAGACGGACAGACAAACAATGAGCAGTTCTTC	CSVEDGQTNNEQFF
NA	TRBJ2-1	TRBV9	NA	TGTGCCAGCAGCGTAGTCCCCCTCGGAGGGTACAGTGAGCAGTTCTTC	CASSVVPLGGYSEQFF
NA	TRBJ1-1	TRBV20-1	TRBD1	TGCAGTGCTAGGATTCCGGGACAGTCGGACACTGAAGCTTTCTTT	CSARIPGQSDTEAFF
many	TRBJ2-6	TRBV7-2	NA	TGTGCCAGCAGCTTCCCACGGTCCGGTTTCTCTGGGGCCAACGTCCTGACTTTC	CASSFPRSGFSGANVLTF
many	TRBJ2-5	TRBV4-3	NA	TGCGCCAGCAGCCGTGACGGACGCAAAGGAGAGACCCAGTACTTC	CASSRDGRKGETQYF
few	TRBJ1-3	TRBV4-1	TRBD1	TGCGCCAGCAGCCAAGATCCCAGGGGGTCTGGAAACACCATATATTTT	CASSQDPRGSGNTIYF
few	TRBJ1-1	TRBV14	NA	TGTGCCAGCAGCCAAGATCAGGTCACTGAAGCTTTCTTT	CASSQDQVTEAFF
few	TRBJ1-1	TRBV29-1	TRBD1	TGCAGCGTGGGGAGACAGGGGAGGAACACTGAAGCTTTCTTT	CSVGRQGRNTEAFF
few	TRBJ2-2	TRBV6-2/TRBV6-3	NA	TGTGCCAGCAGTTACAAAATGAGAGCCGGGGAGCTGTTTTTT	CASSYKMRAGELFF
NA	TRBJ2-1	TRBV18	TRBD1	TGTGCCAGCTCACCACCGATGACAGGGGCCTACAATGAGCAGTTCTTC	CASSPPMTGAYNEQFF
NA	TRBJ1-5	TRBV12-3/TRBV12-4	NA	TGTGCCAGCAGTTTGGTTGGGGGCAATCAGCCCCAGCATTTT	CASSLVGGNQPQHF
NA	TRBJ2-3	TRBV7-2	NA	TGTGCCAGCAGCTTTGACGGGAGCACAGATACGCAGTATTTT	CASSFDGSTDTQYF
many	TRBJ2-7	TRBV20-1	TRBD2	TGCAGTGCTAGAGAACCGGGACTAGGCGTCCACGAGCAGTACTTC	CSAREPGLGVHEQYF
many	TRBJ2-3	TRBV4-1	TRBD2	TGCGCCAGCAGCCCGGGACTAGCGGGGGGGCTTAGGGATACGCAGTATTTT	CASSPGLAGGLRDTQYF
NA	TRBJ1-1	TRBV6-1	NA	TGTGCCAGCTTCGCGGACTCCACTGAAGCTTTCTTT	CASFADSTEAFF
NA	TRBJ2-2	TRBV4-2	NA	TGTGCCAGCAGCCAAGAATCGGCAGCGGCCGACACCGGGGAGCTGTTTTTT	CASSQESAAADTGELFF
NA	TRBJ1-1	TRBV6-5	NA	TGTGCCAGCAACAAACAGAGCATGAACACTGAAGCTTTCTTT	CASNKQSMNTEAFF
few	TRBJ2-6	TRBV18	NA	TGTGCCAGCTCACCATTCCCCTCTAGCGTGAGCTCTGGGGCCAACGTCCTGACTTTC	CASSPFPSSVSSGANVLTF
NA	TRBJ2-3	TRBV20-1	TRBD2	TGCAGTGCTAGAGATAAGAAGAGGCGGGAGTTGGATACGCAGTATTTT	CSARDKKRRELDTQYF
NA	TRBJ2-6	TRBV5-1	NA	TGCGCCAGCAGCTTGACGGGCACCTCTGGGGCCAACGTCCTGACTTTC	CASSLTGTSGANVLTF
few	TRBJ1-5	TRBV10-3	NA	TGTGCCATCACCAAGACCGGGACTTTACATCAGCCCCAGCATTTT	CAITKTGTLHQPQHF
few	TRBJ1-6	TRBV19	NA	TGTGCCAGTACCTCGGGGTCCCATTCACCCCTCCACTTT	CASTSGSHSPLHF
NA	TRBJ2-7	TRBV9	NA	TGTGCCAGCAGCGTAGTTGCGGAAGCTGCCTACGAGCAGTACTTC	CASSVVAEAAYEQYF
few	TRBJ2-1	TRBV7-2	NA	TGTGCCAGCAACCCAGGTAGCTCCTACAATGAGCAGTTCTTC	CASNPGSSYNEQFF
few	TRBJ2-7	TRBV10-3	TRBD1	TGTGCCATCAGCCCGGGACAGGGGTACGAGCAGTACTTC	CAISPGQGYEQYF
NA	TRBJ1-2	TRBV12-3/TRBV12-4	NA	TGTGCCACCAGGAGGTTTGAAGGCTATGGCTACACCTTC	CATRRFEGYGYTF
few	TRBJ2-3	TRBV7-2	NA	TGTGCCGGCGGGGTGAAGGGACCCACAGATACGCAGTATTTT	CAGGVKGPTDTQYF
NA	TRBJ1-1	TRBV5-1	NA	TGCGCCAGCAGCTTGGCCGGGCTCTCAAAGGCTTTCTTT	CASSLAGLSKAFF